This is a list of T cell receptor beta chains from one sample in a study of blood T cell repertoires in COVID-19. The table came from immunoSEQ multiplex PCR; TCRdb's copy has only in-frame clones and leaves some out. Of 50,000 to 75,000 clones in the sample, roughly three quarters were seen once. The sequenced sample consisted of peripheral blood. The receptors here all came from a man aged 55 to 70 with COVID-19, enrolled during active disease. Both conserved end residues are part of each CDR3. Fields, in order: D gene, clone size, CDR3 length, V gene, J gene, CDR3 protein, CDR3 DNA. A D gene is named only where the DNA matches it firmly. The size of a clone is reported for some rows only, either as once, few or many, or as a class for expanded clones.

d_call: -
clone_size: -
cdr3_length: 11
v_call: TRBV7-9
j_call: TRBJ2-3
cdr3_aa: CASTLADTQYF
cdr3_nt: TGTGCCAGCACACTAGCAGATACGCAGTATTTT

d_call: TRBD1
clone_size: few
cdr3_length: 15
v_call: TRBV2
j_call: TRBJ1-6
cdr3_aa: CASSGTGVGNSPLHF
cdr3_nt: TGTGCCAGTTCCGGGACAGGGGTCGGTAATTCACCCCTCCACTTT

d_call: TRBD2
clone_size: -
cdr3_length: 12
v_call: TRBV11-2
j_call: TRBJ2-1
cdr3_aa: CASSLAAGATFF
cdr3_nt: TGTGCCAGCAGCTTAGCAGCGGGGGCCACGTTCTTC

d_call: -
clone_size: -
cdr3_length: 11
v_call: TRBV9
j_call: TRBJ1-2
cdr3_aa: CASSVSDGYTF
cdr3_nt: TGTGCCAGCAGCGTGTCAGATGGCTACACCTTC

d_call: -
clone_size: -
cdr3_length: 11
v_call: TRBV28
j_call: TRBJ1-1
cdr3_aa: CASYQRVHAFF
cdr3_nt: TGTGCCAGCTATCAGAGGGTGCACGCTTTCTTT

d_call: -
clone_size: -
cdr3_length: 13
v_call: TRBV6-6
j_call: TRBJ1-1
cdr3_aa: CASGGQLNTEAFF
cdr3_nt: TGTGCCAGCGGTGGACAGTTGAACACTGAAGCTTTCTTT

d_call: -
clone_size: -
cdr3_length: 14
v_call: TRBV3-1/TRBV3-2
j_call: TRBJ2-7
cdr3_aa: CASSQEYSSYEQYF
cdr3_nt: TGTGCCAGCAGCCAAGAATACAGTTCCTACGAGCAGTACTTC

d_call: -
clone_size: -
cdr3_length: 12
v_call: TRBV5-5
j_call: TRBJ2-7
cdr3_aa: CASSPGFYEQYF
cdr3_nt: TGTGCCAGCAGCCCAGGCTTCTACGAGCAGTACTTC

d_call: -
clone_size: -
cdr3_length: 14
v_call: TRBV11-3
j_call: TRBJ2-7
cdr3_aa: CASSNTGNSYEQYF
cdr3_nt: TGTGCCAGCAGCAATACGGGGAACTCCTACGAGCAGTACTTC

d_call: -
clone_size: -
cdr3_length: 12
v_call: TRBV28
j_call: TRBJ2-7
cdr3_aa: CASSPSVLEQYF
cdr3_nt: TGTGCCAGCAGTCCCTCTGTATTAGAGCAGTACTTC